The rows below give T cell receptor beta chains drawn from one sample of a study of Graves' ophthalmopathy and Graves' hyperthyroidism. MiXCR, run by TCRdb on the multiplex PCR reads, gives a single entry per CDR3 protein. The repertoire holds 500,000 to 700,000 distinct CDR3 sequences, with approximately 22% as singletons. Sequenced: peripheral blood. The receptors here all came from a woman younger than 30 with stable Graves' hyperthyroidism. Some clones in this sample may be carry-over from other donors' samples. The CDR3 runs from the conserved cysteine through the conserved F or W. Each record gives: D gene, V gene, J gene, clone size, CDR3 protein, CDR3 DNA. A D gene is named only where the DNA matches it firmly. Where a row states a size, it is once, few, many or the class of an expanded clone; other rows omit it.

D: TRBD1
V: TRBV12-3/TRBV12-4
J: TRBJ1-2
size: -
CDR3: CASSLGQGPSSF
DNA: TGTGCCAGCAGTTTGGGACAGGGGCCCTCCTCCTTC

D: -
V: TRBV6-1
J: TRBJ1-5
size: many
CDR3: CASSKRLDNQPQHF
DNA: TGTGCCAGCAGTAAGAGACTGGACAATCAGCCCCAGCATTTT

D: TRBD1
V: TRBV12-3/TRBV12-4
J: TRBJ1-1
size: many
CDR3: CASSLQGGTEAFF
DNA: TGTGCCAGCAGTTTACAGGGGGGCACTGAAGCTTTCTTT

D: TRBD1
V: TRBV6-1
J: TRBJ2-7
size: -
CDR3: CASTPGQGHYEQYF
DNA: TGTGCCAGCACTCCGGGACAGGGTCACTACGAGCAGTACTTC

D: -
V: TRBV30
J: TRBJ2-7
size: -
CDR3: CAWSVAYEQYF
DNA: TGTGCCTGGAGTGTAGCCTACGAGCAGTACTTC

D: -
V: TRBV6-1
J: TRBJ1-6
size: -
CDR3: CASSGERNSPLHF
DNA: TGTGCCAGCAGTGGAGAGAGGAATTCACCCCTCCACTTT

D: -
V: TRBV6-1
J: TRBJ1-1
size: few
CDR3: CASSEAAGASEAFF
DNA: TGTGCCAGCAGTGAAGCTGCCGGGGCGAGTGAAGCTTTCTTT

D: TRBD2
V: TRBV28
J: TRBJ2-5
size: few
CDR3: CASSSSGSKETQYF
DNA: TGTGCCAGCAGCTCAAGCGGGAGTAAAGAGACCCAGTACTTC

D: TRBD1
V: TRBV5-1
J: TRBJ1-2
size: many
CDR3: CASSRAQGTLYGYTF
DNA: TGCGCCAGCAGCAGAGCACAGGGGACCCTTTATGGCTACACCTTC

D: TRBD1
V: TRBV7-9
J: TRBJ2-7
size: many
CDR3: CASSLRGGSDYEQYF
DNA: TGTGCCAGCAGCTTAAGAGGGGGCAGTGACTACGAGCAGTACTTC

D: TRBD1
V: TRBV6-1
J: TRBJ2-7
size: many
CDR3: CASSEGGRGYEQYF
DNA: TGTGCCAGCAGTGAAGGTGGCAGGGGGTACGAGCAGTACTTC

D: -
V: TRBV6-5
J: TRBJ1-1
size: many
CDR3: CASSYGTMNTEAFF
DNA: TGTGCCAGCAGTTACGGGACAATGAACACTGAAGCTTTCTTT

D: -
V: TRBV4-2
J: TRBJ2-2
size: few
CDR3: CASSQDRPSLGDGGELFF
DNA: TGTGCCAGCAGCCAAGATCGGCCCAGTTTGGGGGATGGCGGGGAGCTGTTTTTT

D: TRBD2
V: TRBV30
J: TRBJ2-2
size: -
CDR3: CAWELGLAGNTGELFF
DNA: TGTGCCTGGGAGCTGGGACTAGCGGGCAACACCGGGGAGCTGTTTTTT

D: TRBD1
V: TRBV12-3/TRBV12-4
J: TRBJ2-7
size: -
CDR3: CASRSTRQGLYEQYF
DNA: TGTGCCAGCAGGTCCACGAGACAGGGGCTCTACGAGCAGTACTTC

D: TRBD1
V: TRBV25-1
J: TRBJ1-1
size: -
CDR3: CASRLTGWDSEAFF
DNA: TGTGCCAGCAGATTGACAGGGTGGGACTCTGAAGCTTTCTTT

D: TRBD2
V: TRBV6-1
J: TRBJ2-7
size: -
CDR3: CASRSGTRVYEQYF
DNA: TGTGCCAGCAGATCCGGGACTAGAGTCTACGAGCAGTACTTC